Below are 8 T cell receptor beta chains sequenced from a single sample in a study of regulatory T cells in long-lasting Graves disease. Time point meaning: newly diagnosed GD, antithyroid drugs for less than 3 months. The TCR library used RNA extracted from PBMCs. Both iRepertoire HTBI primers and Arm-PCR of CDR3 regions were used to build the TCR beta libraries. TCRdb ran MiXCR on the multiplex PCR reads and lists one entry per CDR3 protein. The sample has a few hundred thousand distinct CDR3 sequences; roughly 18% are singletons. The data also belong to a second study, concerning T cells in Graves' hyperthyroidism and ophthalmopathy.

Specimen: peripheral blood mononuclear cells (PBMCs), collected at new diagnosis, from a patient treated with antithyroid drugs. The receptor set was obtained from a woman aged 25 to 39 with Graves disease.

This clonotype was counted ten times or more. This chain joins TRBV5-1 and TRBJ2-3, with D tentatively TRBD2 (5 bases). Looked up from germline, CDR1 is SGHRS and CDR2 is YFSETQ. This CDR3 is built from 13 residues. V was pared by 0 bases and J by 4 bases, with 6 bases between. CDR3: CASSLERADTQYF. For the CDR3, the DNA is TGCGCCAGCAGCTTGGAGAGGGCAGATACGCAGTATTTT.

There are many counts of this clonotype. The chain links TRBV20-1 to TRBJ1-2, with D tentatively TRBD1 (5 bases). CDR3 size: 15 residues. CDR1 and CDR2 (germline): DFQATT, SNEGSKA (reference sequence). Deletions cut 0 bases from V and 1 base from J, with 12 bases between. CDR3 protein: CSARDGGDINYGYTF. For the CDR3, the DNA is TGCAGTGCTAGAGATGGGGGGGATATTAACTATGGCTACACCTTC.

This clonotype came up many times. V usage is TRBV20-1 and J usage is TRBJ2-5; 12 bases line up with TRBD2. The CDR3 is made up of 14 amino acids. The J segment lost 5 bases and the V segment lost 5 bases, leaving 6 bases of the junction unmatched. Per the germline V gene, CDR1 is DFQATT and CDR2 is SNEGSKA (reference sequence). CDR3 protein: CSAPRTSGVETQYF. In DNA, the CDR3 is TGCAGTGCTCCTCGGACTAGCGGGGTTGAGACCCAGTACTTC.

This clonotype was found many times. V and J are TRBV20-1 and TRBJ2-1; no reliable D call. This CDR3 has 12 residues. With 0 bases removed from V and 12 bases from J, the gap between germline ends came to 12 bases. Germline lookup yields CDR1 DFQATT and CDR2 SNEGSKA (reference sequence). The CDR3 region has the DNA TGCAGTGCTAGAGATCCCGCGTCGGGGCAGTTCTTC. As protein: CSARDPASGQFF.

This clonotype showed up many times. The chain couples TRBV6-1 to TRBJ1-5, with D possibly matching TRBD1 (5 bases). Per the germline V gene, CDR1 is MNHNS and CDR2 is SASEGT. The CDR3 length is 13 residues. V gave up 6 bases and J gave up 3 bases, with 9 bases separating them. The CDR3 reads CASRQTDNQPQHF. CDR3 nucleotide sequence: TGTGCCAGCAGGCAGACAGACAATCAGCCCCAGCATTTT.

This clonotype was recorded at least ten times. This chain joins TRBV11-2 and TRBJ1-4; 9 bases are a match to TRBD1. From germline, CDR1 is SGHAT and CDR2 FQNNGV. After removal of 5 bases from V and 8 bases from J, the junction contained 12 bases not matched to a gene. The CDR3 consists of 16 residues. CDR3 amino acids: CASSGPFRDRAEKLFF. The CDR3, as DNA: TGTGCCAGCAGCGGCCCATTCCGGGACAGGGCGGAAAAACTGTTTTTT.

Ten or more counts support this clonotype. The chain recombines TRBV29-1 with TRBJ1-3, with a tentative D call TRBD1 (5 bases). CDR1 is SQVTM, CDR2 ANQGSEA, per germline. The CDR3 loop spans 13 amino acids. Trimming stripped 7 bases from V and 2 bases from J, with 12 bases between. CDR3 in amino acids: CSGSGGAGNTIYF. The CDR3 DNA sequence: TGCAGCGGATCGGGAGGGGCTGGAAACACCATATATTTT.

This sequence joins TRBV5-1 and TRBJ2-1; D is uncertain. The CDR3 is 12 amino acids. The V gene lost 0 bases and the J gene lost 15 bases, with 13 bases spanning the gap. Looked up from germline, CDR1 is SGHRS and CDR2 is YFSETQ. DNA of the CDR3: TGCGCCAGCAGCTTGGACACGGTGACTCCGTTCTTC. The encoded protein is CASSLDTVTPFF. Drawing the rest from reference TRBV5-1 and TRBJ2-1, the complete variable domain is KAGVTQTPRYLIKTRGQQVTLSCSPISGHRSVSWYQQTPGQGLQFLFEYFSETQRNKGNFPGRFSGRQFSNSRSEMNVSTLELGDSALYLCASSLDTVTPFFGPGTRLTVL.